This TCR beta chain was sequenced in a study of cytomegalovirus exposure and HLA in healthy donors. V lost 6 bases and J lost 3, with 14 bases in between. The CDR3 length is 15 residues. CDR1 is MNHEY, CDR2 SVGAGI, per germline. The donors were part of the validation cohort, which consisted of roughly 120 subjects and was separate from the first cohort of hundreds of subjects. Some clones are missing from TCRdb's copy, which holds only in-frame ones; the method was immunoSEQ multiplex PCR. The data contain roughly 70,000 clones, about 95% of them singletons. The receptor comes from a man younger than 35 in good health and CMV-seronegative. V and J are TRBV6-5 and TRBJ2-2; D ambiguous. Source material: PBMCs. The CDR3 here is CASSITPTYTGELFF. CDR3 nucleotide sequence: TGTGCCAGCAGCATAACCCCTACTTACACCGGGGAGCTGTTTTTT.